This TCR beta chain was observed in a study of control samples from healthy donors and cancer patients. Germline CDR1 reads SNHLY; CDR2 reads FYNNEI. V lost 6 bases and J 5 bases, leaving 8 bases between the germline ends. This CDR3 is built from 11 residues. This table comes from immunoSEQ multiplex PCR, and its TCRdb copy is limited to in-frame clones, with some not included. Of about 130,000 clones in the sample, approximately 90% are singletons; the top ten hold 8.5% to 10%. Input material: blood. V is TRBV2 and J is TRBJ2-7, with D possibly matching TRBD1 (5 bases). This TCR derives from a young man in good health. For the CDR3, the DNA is TGTGCCAGCAGCAGGGTAAACGAGCAGTACTTC. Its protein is CASSRVNEQYF.